This T cell receptor (beta chain) derives from a study of cytomegalovirus exposure and HLA in healthy donors. Study observations and caveats: The study labeled approximately 150 TCR beta chains cytomegalovirus-associated. A later analysis revealed that TCR association rates differed between HLA loci, peaking at DRB1 and bottoming out at HLA-C. A later analysis linked a missense DCLRE1C variant to TCR beta V- and J-gene trimming.

This clone was observed once. Its antigen is unidentified. Germline values: CDR1 WSHSY, CDR2 SAAADI. The CDR3 runs 14 residues. Trimming at V came to 8 bases and at J to 8 bases, leaving 13 bases not matched to a gene. The PCR employed 60 Vbeta primers together with 13 Jbeta primers. Generated by immunoSEQ multiplex PCR, the TCRdb table keeps only in-frame clones and is missing some. The sample holds 170,000 or so clones; just over 75% are singletons and the top ten take 1.4%. The V call is TRBV10-2, the J call TRBJ1-2; 8 nucleotides align to TRBD1. The clonotype comes from a woman under 40 in good health and CMV-seropositive. The sample was PBMCs. This CDR3 reads CASSRGQATGGYTF. For the CDR3, the DNA is TGCGCCAGCTCCCGGGGACAGGCCACAGGGGGCTACACCTTC.